The 32 T cell receptor beta chains reported below all come from one sample, sequenced in a study of breast tumors, draining lymph nodes, adjacent tissues. Axillary draining lymph nodes of breast cancer patients supplied the node samples. TCRdb reanalysed the multiplex PCR reads using MiXCR and keeps one entry per CDR3 protein. The sample has about 150,000 distinct CDR3 sequences, about 30% seen once. Sequenced input: axillary lymph node tissue. All receptors derive from a female donor with breast cancer. Some clones in this sample may be carry-over from other donors' samples.

The chain carries TRBV20-1 and TRBJ2-3, with TRBD2 identical over 8 bases. With V trimmed by 4 bases and J by 1 base, 4 bases remained unmatched. The CDR3 consists of 14 residues. In germline, CDR1 is DFQATT, CDR2 SNEGSKA (reference sequence). Here the CDR3 DNA reads TGCAGTGCTACTGAAGCGGGGGGCACAGATACGCAGTATTTT. Amino acids: CSATEAGGTDTQYF.

This clonotype showed up many times. This chain connects TRBV12-3 or TRBV12-4 to TRBJ1-2, with TRBD1 identical over 8 bases. V was clipped by 5 bases and J by 7 bases; unmatched bases: 12. The CDR3 totals 15 residues. CDR3 sequence: CASSLPGQAPGGYTF. Written as DNA, the CDR3 is TGTGCCAGCAGTCTGCCGGGACAGGCACCCGGTGGCTACACCTTC.

This clonotype was seen at least ten times. The V call is TRBV11-2, the J call TRBJ2-7; D is uncertain. Trimming removed 1 base from V and 3 bases from J, with 10 bases in between. The CDR3 runs 14 residues. Germline CDR1 and CDR2: SGHAT and FQNNGV. The DNA of the CDR3 is TGTGCCAGCAGCTTAGGTCTGGGTTTCTACGAGCAGTACTTC. Its protein is CASSLGLGFYEQYF.

The sample holds many counts of this clonotype. The chain has TRBV10-3 and TRBJ2-5; 9 bases line up with TRBD2. Germline values: CDR1 ENHRY, CDR2 SYGVKD. The J segment lost 4 bases and the V segment lost 3 bases, leaving 6 bases of the junction unmatched. The CDR3 is 15 amino acids. The CDR3 sequence is CAISDTTSGSETQYF. For the CDR3, the DNA is TGTGCCATCAGTGATACGACTAGCGGATCAGAGACCCAGTACTTC.

Points on this clonotype: This may come from a read error, since a much larger clone is one base off. The chain uses TRBV28 and TRBJ2-1; no firm D call. CDR1 MDHEN and CDR2 SYDVKM come from the germline V gene. This CDR3 is 12 amino acids long. This CDR3 reads CASNYRYSEQFF. The CDR3, as DNA: TGTGCCAGCAATTACAGATACAGTGAGCAGTTCTTC.

This clonotype was recorded at least ten times. A much larger clone sits a single nucleotide away, making a read error possible. The chain is built from TRBV6-4 and TRBJ1-2; D gene unclear. Germline CDR1 MRHNA, CDR2 SNTAGT. V lost 5 bases and J 4 bases, leaving 11 bases between the germline ends. This CDR3 has 13 residues. The CDR3 DNA sequence: TGTGCCAGCAGTCACGCCCTAGGCTATGGCTACACCTTC. Amino acid sequence: CASSHALGYGYTF.

There are many counts of this clonotype. Here the CDR3 reads CAISAQLAGGYNEQFF. DNA for the CDR3: TGTGCCATCAGTGCTCAACTAGCGGGGGGATACAATGAGCAGTTCTTC. V is TRBV10-3 and J is TRBJ2-1, with 12 bases lining up with TRBD2. The CDR3 has 16 residues. The ends lost 4 bases at V and 4 bases at J; junction bases unmatched: 5. Germline V gene lookup returns CDR1 ENHRY and CDR2 SYGVKD.

There are many counts of this clonotype. The V call is TRBV3-1, the J call TRBJ2-6; D not resolved. The germline CDR1 and CDR2 sequences are LGHDT and YNNKEL (reference sequence). V shed 10 bases and J shed 0 bases, with 7 bases lying between them. CDR3 length equals 13 residues. CDR3 region: CATKTSGANVLTF. The CDR3 coding sequence is TGTGCCACAAAGACCTCTGGGGCCAACGTCCTGACTTTC.

This clonotype showed up many times. This chain links TRBV7-3 with TRBJ2-3, with D perhaps given as TRBD1 or TRBD2 (7 bases each). Trimming cost V 5 bases and J 0 bases, with 18 bases left between them. The germline gives CDR1 SGHTA, CDR2 FQGTGA. The CDR3 runs 17 residues. The CDR3 region is CASSLQGRGTSTDTQYF. As DNA, the CDR3 is TGTGCCAGCAGCCTACAGGGGCGGGGGACTAGCACAGATACGCAGTATTTT.

V gene TRBV4-3 combines with J gene TRBJ2-3, with D perhaps given as TRBD1 or TRBD2 (5 bases each). This CDR3 region has 12 residues. Trimming cost V 3 bases and J 8 bases, with 9 bases left between them. The germline gives CDR1 LGHNA, CDR2 YSLEER. The CDR3 DNA follows: TGCGCCAGCAGCCATACCGGGGCTACGCAGTATTTT. This encodes CASSHTGATQYF.

Ten or more counts support this clonotype. The V call is TRBV5-4, the J call TRBJ2-3; 7 positions agree with TRBD1. Germline V CDR1 and CDR2: SGHNT, YYREEE (reference sequence). The CDR3 runs to 15 residues. The V gene end was trimmed by 4 bases and the J gene end by 6 bases; junction bases not matched to a gene: 11. The CDR3 DNA reads TGTGCCAGCAGCGCCGGGACAGTCTTCCAGGATACGCAGTATTTT. It codes for CASSAGTVFQDTQYF.

This clonotype was counted at least ten times. This rearrangement joins TRBV20-1 to TRBJ1-5; TRBD1 might be the D (5 bases). In germline, CDR1 is DFQATT, CDR2 SNEGSKA (reference sequence). Between the trimmed V and J ends, which lost 0 bases and 5 bases, there was a span of 8 bases. This CDR3 has 13 residues. CDR3 residues: CSAREGVHQPQHF. The DNA of the CDR3 is TGCAGTGCTAGAGAAGGGGTACATCAGCCCCAGCATTTT.

Turning to this clonotype: Since a much larger clone is just one base distant, this may be a read error. The chain links TRBV6-1 to TRBJ2-3, with 9 bases matching TRBD1. Germline CDR1 is MNHNS and CDR2 is SASEGT. V was clipped by 11 bases and J by 3 bases; unmatched bases: 6. CDR3 size: 13 residues. This chain's CDR3 is CAGTDRGTDTQYF. The CDR3 coding sequence is TGTGCCGGCACGGACAGGGGTACAGATACGCAGTATTTT.

The chain uses TRBV2 and TRBJ2-3; D is perhaps TRBD2 (5 bases). CDR1 and CDR2 from the germline V gene are SNHLY and FYNNEI. The V and J ends lost 6 bases and 6 bases respectively, with 16 bases between them. The CDR3 has 14 amino acids. The CDR3 spells CASSPVRGTDTQYF. CDR3 DNA: TGTGCCAGCAGCCCAGTTCGGGGAACGGATACGCAGTATTTT.

The sample holds many counts of this clonotype. V gene TRBV6-6 combines with J gene TRBJ2-1; 8 bases map to TRBD1. The V and J ends lost 5 bases and 5 bases, in that order; junction bases with no gene match: 8. Germline loops: CDR1 MNHNY, CDR2 SVGAGI (reference sequence). The CDR3 is 15 amino acids. Here the CDR3 DNA reads TGTGCCAGCAGTGAGACAGGGGTTCCTAACAATGAGCAGTTCTTC. Translating gives CASSETGVPNNEQFF.

This clonotype occurred many times. V gene TRBV2 combines with J gene TRBJ1-6; D is uncertain. Germline V CDR1 and CDR2: SNHLY, FYNNEI. The CDR3 has 16 residues. The ends were cut back, 7 bases at V and 7 bases at J, with 20 bases in the middle. The CDR3 DNA sequence: TGTGCCAGCACCGCTAGCTTACCTAACCGGAATTCACCCCTCCACTTT. Its translation: CASTASLPNRNSPLHF.

This clonotype was detected ten times or more. This chain uses TRBV4-1 with TRBJ2-2; 13 nucleotides line up with TRBD2. The V gene's germline CDR1 is MGHRA and CDR2 YSYEKL. The V and J ends lost 0 bases and 3 bases, in that order; junction bases with no gene match: 7. The CDR3 sequence is 19 residues long. This chain's CDR3 is CASSQEWGTSGTDTGELFF. DNA for the CDR3: TGCGCCAGCAGCCAAGAGTGGGGGACTAGCGGGACCGACACCGGGGAGCTGTTTTTT.

Concerning this clonotype itself: As the CDR3 is not closed by the conserved phenylalanine or tryptophan, this likely results from a read error. The V gene is TRBV6-4, the J gene TRBJ2-4, with D maybe TRBD1 (5 bases). Germline V lookup: CDR1 MRHNA, CDR2 SNTAGT. The CDR3 length is 14 residues. V was cut by 10 bases and J by 0 bases, with 13 bases left in between. DNA of the CDR3: TGTGCCATCAGACAGACACTAGCCAAAAACATTCAGTACCTC. It yields the protein CAIRQTLAKNIQYL.

This clonotype was seen repeatedly, ten times or more. The rearrangement joins TRBV12-3 or TRBV12-4 to TRBJ2-7, with D perhaps matching TRBD2 (6 bases). V lost 3 bases, J lost 3 bases, and 9 bases lay in between. The CDR3 loop spans 13 amino acids. CDR3 sequence: CASSLRGSYEQYF. The DNA for the CDR3 is TGTGCCAGCAGTTTGCGGGGAAGCTACGAGCAGTACTTC.

This chain joins TRBV12-3 or TRBV12-4 and TRBJ1-2; 9 positions match TRBD1. V lost 6 bases and J lost 4; bases outside the gene matches: 0. The CDR3 sequence is 12 residues long. The CDR3 coding sequence is TGTGCCAGCAGGACAGGGGGCTATGGCTACACCTTC. Protein: CASRTGGYGYTF.

In regard to this clonotype: The conserved phenylalanine or tryptophan is not found at the CDR3 terminus, so this likely reflects a read error. The chain recombines TRBV20-1 with TRBJ1-6; TRBD1 matches 9 bases. J lost 5 bases, V lost 6 bases, and 11 bases had no gene match. This CDR3 is 16 amino acids long. The V gene's germline CDR1 is DFQATT and CDR2 SNEGSKA (reference sequence). The CDR3 DNA reads as TGCAGTGCCAGCATAGTACAGGGGGCGGATAATTCACCCCTCCACCTT. Amino acid sequence: CSASIVQGADNSPLHL.

The CDR3, as DNA: TGCAGCGTTTGGACAGGGGTAGGAGAGACCCAGTACTTC. The encoded protein is CSVWTGVGETQYF. The chain is built from TRBV29-1 and TRBJ2-5, with 9 bases fitting TRBD1. The CDR3 is made up of 13 amino acids. Germline CDR1 SQVTM, CDR2 ANQGSEA. The V gene end was trimmed by 5 bases and the J gene end by 4 bases; junction bases not matched to a gene: 5.

The gene calls are TRBV2 and TRBJ2-7; TRBD1 matches 8 bases. The CDR3 is 14 residues long. The V and J ends lost 3 bases and 4 bases, in that order; junction bases with no gene match: 5. Germline CDR1 reads SNHLY; CDR2 reads FYNNEI. The CDR3 bases are TGTGCCAGCAGTGAGGACAGGGAGGAGTACGAGCAGTACGTC. This codes for CASSEDREEYEQYV.

A few counts support this clonotype. This sequence joins TRBV6-5 and TRBJ1-3; unclear D gene. The V end was cut by 5 bases, the J end by 4 bases, with 9 bases between. Germline CDR1 MNHEY, CDR2 SVGAGI. The CDR3 is 13 residues long. The CDR3 sequence is CASSPLPGNTIYF. CDR3 coding DNA: TGTGCCAGCAGTCCCCTCCCGGGAAACACCATATATTTT.

This clonotype was found many times. The genes are TRBV7-9 and TRBJ1-3, with D possibly TRBD1 on 6 matching bases. This CDR3 is 14 amino acids long. V lost 5 bases, J lost 1 base, and 9 bases lay in between. Germline V gene sequence: CDR1 SEHNR, CDR2 FQNEAQ (reference sequence). CDR3 DNA: TGTGCCAGCAGCCGGGGGGCGTCTGGAAACACCATATATTTT. The encoded protein is CASSRGASGNTIYF.

This clonotype was seen at least ten times. The chain has TRBV4-1 and TRBJ1-5; D is uncertain. The germline CDR1 and CDR2 sequences are MGHRA and YSYEKL. Trimming took off 1 base at V and 4 bases at J, with 8 bases between the two ends. The CDR3 is made up of 14 amino acids. The CDR3 loop is CASSQVTPNQPQHF. The DNA for the CDR3 is TGCGCCAGCAGCCAAGTAACCCCGAATCAGCCCCAGCATTTT.

This chain links TRBV30 with TRBJ1-4, with D maybe TRBD1 (5 bases). V lost 1 base and J lost 7, with 16 bases in between. The length of the CDR3 is 15 residues. Germline assignment: CDR1 GTSNPN and CDR2 SVGIG (reference sequence). CDR3 DNA: TGTGCCTGGAGTGGAAGGGGACTCTTGGTTGAAAAACTGTTTTTT. Its translation: CAWSGRGLLVEKLFF.

This clonotype was recorded many times. V is TRBV6-4 and J is TRBJ1-6, with D possibly being TRBD1 (6 bases). V lost 3 bases and J 10 bases, leaving 13 bases between the germline ends. Germline-derived CDR1 and CDR2 are MRHNA and SNTAGT. The CDR3 length is 14 residues. The CDR3 coding sequence is TGTGCCAGCAGTGAGGGGGCCGGGGAATCACCCCTCCACTTT. Translated: CASSEGAGESPLHF.

At least ten counts were recorded for this clonotype. This sequence joins TRBV11-2 and TRBJ1-4, with D perhaps TRBD1 (6 bases). Germline V lookup: CDR1 SGHAT, CDR2 FQNNGV. Trimming shortened V by 5 bases and J by 4 bases, and 17 bases separated the two germline ends. CDR3 length: 16 residues. The DNA of the CDR3 is TGTGCCAGCAGCCCCCTCAGGGGAGGGCGTAATGAAAAACTGTTTTTT. This sequence encodes CASSPLRGGRNEKLFF.

In its sample, this clonotype was seen many times. The V gene is TRBV7-2, the J gene TRBJ2-7; weak D call: TRBD1 (5 bases). This CDR3 spans 13 amino acids. Germline V lookup: CDR1 SGHTA, CDR2 FQGNSA. Trimming stripped 5 bases from V and 5 bases from J, with 13 bases between. The CDR3 DNA reads as TGTGCCAGCAGCCCGACAGTTTACCACGAGCAGTACTTC. Protein sequence: CASSPTVYHEQYF.

As concerns this clonotype: Sequence at one end of the junction differs from germline and may be a read error. J is TRBJ2-3 and V is TRBV6-2 or TRBV6-3; 10 bases match TRBD1. CDR3 length: 16 amino acids. From germline, CDR1 is MNHEY and CDR2 SVGEGT. The DNA for the CDR3 is TGTGCCAGCAGGCGAGGGACAGGGGCCCGTGGAGATGCGCAGTATTTT. Amino acids: CASRRGTGARGDAQYF.

The chain has TRBV20-1 and TRBJ2-3, with 9 bases that match TRBD1. The CDR3 contains 14 residues. V lost 5 bases and J lost 6; bases outside the gene matches: 9. Per the germline V gene, CDR1 is DFQATT and CDR2 is SNEGSKA (reference sequence). The CDR3: CSAHSGTGLDTQYF. The CDR3 nucleotides are TGCAGTGCTCATTCCGGGACAGGGCTCGATACGCAGTATTTT.